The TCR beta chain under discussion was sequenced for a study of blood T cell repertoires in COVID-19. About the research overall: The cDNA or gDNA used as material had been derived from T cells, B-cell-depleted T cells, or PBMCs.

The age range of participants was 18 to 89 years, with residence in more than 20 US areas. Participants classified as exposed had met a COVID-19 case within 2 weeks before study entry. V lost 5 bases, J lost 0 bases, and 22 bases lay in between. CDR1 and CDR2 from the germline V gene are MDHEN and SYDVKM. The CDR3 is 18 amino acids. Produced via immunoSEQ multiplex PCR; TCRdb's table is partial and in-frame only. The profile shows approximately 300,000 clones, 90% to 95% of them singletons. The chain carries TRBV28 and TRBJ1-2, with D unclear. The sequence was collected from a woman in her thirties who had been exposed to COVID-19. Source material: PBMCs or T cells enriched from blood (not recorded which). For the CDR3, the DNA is TGTGCCAGCAGTAACCACCGGGAACCCCTCAGAACTAACTATGGCTACACCTTC. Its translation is CASSNHREPLRTNYGYTF.